The entry below gives a single T cell receptor (beta chain) sequence along with its context. The record originates from a study of chemoradiotherapy in HPV16-positive cancers. In the study overall: Candidate HPV-specific clones and shared TCR motifs came from two HPV16-positive patients.

CDR3 length: 16 residues. The trim removed 4 bases at V and 8 bases at J, leaving 8 bases unmatched. The germline CDR1 and CDR2 sequences are SGHVS and FQNEAQ. The protocol was immunoSEQ multiplex PCR, while the TCRdb copy is restricted to in-frame clones and leaves out a portion. The sample shows tens of thousands of clones, 73% of them seen only once. This specimen was collected from a patient who underwent chemoradiotherapy. The clonotype comes from a human donor with HPV-associated anogenital cancer. V usage is TRBV7-8 and J usage is TRBJ2-1; 13 bases are a match to TRBD2. CDR3 nucleotides: TGTGCCAGCAGCTACACTAGCGGGGGGGCGCGTTATGAGCAGTTCTTC. It translates to CASSYTSGGARYEQFF.